This passage covers 20 T cell receptor beta chains from one sample sequenced in a study of identical twins. TCRdb passed the 5' RACE reads through MiXCR, listing each CDR3 protein once. This table has some 1,700,000 distinct CDR3 sequences, roughly a third appearing once. The sequenced sample consisted of cord blood. The receptor source for this set is a newborn girl in good health.

This clonotype has just a few counts. The chain links TRBV15 to TRBJ1-2; D gene uncertain. The V gene lost 1 base and the J gene lost 4 bases, with 10 bases spanning the gap. This CDR3 region has 14 residues. Germline-derived CDR1 and CDR2 are LNHNV and YYDKDF (reference sequence). CDR3 residues: CATSRVTGGYGYTF. CDR3 DNA sequence: TGTGCCACCAGCAGAGTTACCGGTGGCTATGGCTACACCTTC.

This rearrangement joins TRBV7-2 to TRBJ1-1, with a weak D call TRBD1 (5 bases). V lost 1 base to trimming and J lost 1 base, with 16 bases between them. Germline assignment: CDR1 SGHTA and CDR2 FQGNSA. This CDR3 has 17 residues. The CDR3 sequence: CASSLEFGHHANTEAFF. CDR3 coding DNA: TGTGCCAGCAGCTTAGAGTTTGGACATCACGCGAACACTGAAGCTTTCTTT.

This rearrangement joins TRBV12-3 or TRBV12-4 to TRBJ1-6; the match to TRBD1 covers 7 bases. The CDR3 is made up of 14 amino acids. Trimming at V came to 5 bases and at J to 7 bases, leaving 5 bases not matched to a gene. CDR3 nucleotide sequence: TGTGCCAGCAGTCCTTCAGGGGGGAATTCACCCCTCCACTTT. It translates to CASSPSGGNSPLHF.

The chain is built from TRBV11-2 and TRBJ2-3, with a tentative D call TRBD2 (5 bases). The CDR3 consists of 15 residues. The germline gives CDR1 SGHAT, CDR2 FQNNGV. The ends were cut back, 0 bases at V and 4 bases at J, with 11 bases in the middle. CDR3 DNA: TGTGCCAGCAGCTTAGAACTAGGGCGATCAGATACGCAGTATTTT. Amino acids: CASSLELGRSDTQYF. The full variable domain, rest sourced from reference TRBV11-2 and TRBJ2-3, is EAGVAQSPRYKIIEKRQSVAFWCNPISGHATLYWYQQILGQGPKLLIQFQNNGVVDDSQLPKDRFSAERLKGVDSTLKIQPAKLEDSAVYLCASSLELGRSDTQYFGPGTRLTVL.

The chain couples TRBV14 to TRBJ2-3; no firm D call. The CDR3 consists of 16 residues. Germline V gene sequence: CDR1 SGHDN, CDR2 FVKESK. Trimming pared 1 base from V and 2 bases from J, leaving 13 bases between. The CDR3 bases are TGTGCCAGCAGCCAAGGCCAGAGAGTCATCACAGATACGCAGTATTTT. This encodes CASSQGQRVITDTQYF.

This clonotype was seen just once. V is TRBV28 and J is TRBJ1-5; D possibly corresponds to TRBD1 (6 bases). The CDR3 runs to 14 residues. V gave up 4 bases and J gave up 7 bases, with 14 bases separating them. Germline assignment: CDR1 MDHEN and CDR2 SYDVKM. In DNA form, the CDR3 reads TGTGCCAGCAGTTCTACTATACAGGGCCAGCCCCAGCATTTT. Residues: CASSSTIQGQPQHF.

J is TRBJ1-2 and V is TRBV10-2; weak D call: TRBD1 (5 bases). Trimming left V 7 bases short and J 3 bases short, with 12 bases between. The germline CDR1 and CDR2 sequences are WSHSY and SAAADI. This CDR3 has 13 amino acids. For the CDR3, the DNA is TGCGCCAGCAAACCGGGGGGGGACTATGGCTACACCTTC. It encodes CASKPGGDYGYTF.

This chain connects TRBV7-9 to TRBJ1-2, with a weak D call TRBD1 (6 bases). Trimming left V 7 bases short and J 0 bases short, with 12 bases between. Germline loops: CDR1 SEHNR, CDR2 FQNEAQ (reference sequence). The CDR3 runs 14 residues. Here the CDR3 reads CASIAGQPNYGYTF. CDR3 DNA: TGTGCCAGCATCGCTGGACAGCCTAACTATGGCTACACCTTC.

This clonotype has just a few counts. V gene TRBV20-1 combines with J gene TRBJ1-2, with 8 bases identical to TRBD1. Germline CDR1 and CDR2: DFQATT and SNEGSKA (reference sequence). Losses at the gene ends were 0 bases for V and 5 bases for J; bases not matched to a gene: 8. The CDR3 spans 15 residues. This CDR3 reads CSAREVGQGPYGYTF. The CDR3 DNA is TGCAGTGCTAGAGAGGTTGGACAGGGACCTTATGGCTACACCTTC.

V gene TRBV20-1 combines with J gene TRBJ2-1; a weak D match, TRBD2 (5 bases). This CDR3 is built from 13 residues. Germline V gene sequence: CDR1 DFQATT, CDR2 SNEGSKA (reference sequence). Between the trimmed V and J ends, which lost 6 bases and 5 bases, there was a span of 14 bases. The CDR3 loop reads CSAQSTRNNEQFF. Written as DNA, the CDR3 is TGCAGTGCCCAGTCAACTAGGAACAATGAGCAGTTCTTC.

This clonotype was detected a few times. The rearrangement links TRBV5-1 to TRBJ2-5; D may correspond to TRBD1 or TRBD2 (5 bases each). The CDR3 is made up of 15 amino acids. V shed 4 bases and J shed 11 bases, with 24 bases lying between them. CDR1 and CDR2 (germline): SGHRS, YFSETQ. The DNA of the CDR3 is TGCGCCAGCAGCCTTGAGAGTCGGATTTTGGGGGAGCAGTACTTC. It codes for CASSLESRILGEQYF.

The chain recombines TRBV2 with TRBJ2-2; TRBD1 is a possible D gene (6 bases). Trimming left V 9 bases short and J 6 bases short, with 17 bases between. In germline, CDR1 is SNHLY, CDR2 FYNNEI. The CDR3 spans 14 residues. CDR3 sequence (DNA): TGTGCCAGAAAACTCCGGGACACGGCCGGGGAGCTGTTTTTT. Protein product: CARKLRDTAGELFF. Looking up the rest from reference TRBV2 and TRBJ2-2 gives the full variable domain: EPEVTQTPSHQVTQMGQEVILRCVPISNHLYFYWYRQILGQKVEFLVSFYNNEISEKSEIFDDQFSVERPDGSNFTLKIRSTKLEDSAMYFCARKLRDTAGELFFGEGSRLTVL.

This clonotype occurred many times. The J gene is TRBJ1-2, the V gene TRBV24-1; 7 bases map to TRBD1. CDR1 KGHDR and CDR2 SFDVKD come from the germline V gene. V dropped 4 bases and J dropped 2; count of bases not matched to a gene: 3. The CDR3 has 14 residues. CDR3 in amino acids: CATSDPDRNYGYTF. In DNA, the CDR3 is TGTGCCACCAGTGACCCGGACAGGAACTATGGCTACACCTTC.

A note on this clonotype: This may be a read error: a much more frequent sequence differs by one nucleotide. V is TRBV2 and J is TRBJ2-5; the D is unclear. Trimming removed 7 bases at V and 11 bases at J, with 26 bases between. This CDR3 has 15 amino acids. Germline CDR1 is SNHLY and CDR2 is FYNNEI. The CDR3 region is CASILLGSSGDEQYF. DNA for the CDR3: TGTGCCAGCATCCTACTTGGTAGTTCGGGCGATGAGCAGTACTTC.

The chain links TRBV6-1 to TRBJ1-5; TRBD1 agrees at 7 bases. The CDR3 consists of 14 residues. In germline, CDR1 is MNHNS, CDR2 SASEGT. J gave up 3 bases and V 4 bases, and 3 bases lay outside the gene matches. The CDR3 bases are TGTGCCAGCAGTGGACAGGGCACCAATCAGCCCCAGCATTTT. Translating it yields CASSGQGTNQPQHF.

This clonotype showed up just a few times. CDR3 sequence: CASSSPGPYQETQYF. CDR3 DNA: TGTGCCAGCAGTTCACCGGGACCCTACCAAGAGACCCAGTACTTC. This chain joins TRBV12-3 or TRBV12-4 and TRBJ2-5; possibly TRBD1 or TRBD2 for D (5 bases each). The CDR3 loop spans 15 amino acids. V dropped 4 bases and J dropped 0 bases, with 12 bases sitting between them.

The V gene is TRBV27, the J gene TRBJ2-1, with 9 bases fitting TRBD2. CDR3 length: 16 amino acids. Germline V gene sequence: CDR1 MNHEY, CDR2 SMNVEV (reference sequence). The J segment lost 5 bases and the V segment lost 3 bases, leaving 8 bases of the junction unmatched. CDR3 in amino acids: CASSLRAGGVDNEQFF. The CDR3 DNA sequence: TGTGCCAGCAGTTTGAGGGCGGGAGGGGTCGACAATGAGCAGTTCTTC.

This rearrangement joins TRBV7-2 to TRBJ1-3; D is unclear. The CDR3 contains 12 residues. Germline CDR1 is SGHTA and CDR2 is FQGNSA. V lost 5 bases and J 2 bases, leaving 4 bases between the germline ends. The CDR3 region is CASSRAGNTIYF. In DNA form, the CDR3 reads TGTGCCAGCAGCCGGGCTGGAAACACCATATATTTT.

The sample holds a few counts of this clonotype. The V and J genes are TRBV28 and TRBJ2-1; D possibly corresponds to TRBD2 (5 bases). The V end was cut by 1 base, the J end by 0 bases, with 16 bases between. CDR3 length equals 18 residues. The germline gives CDR1 MDHEN, CDR2 SYDVKM. The CDR3 protein is CASSLSADGGSSYNEQFF. CDR3 in DNA: TGTGCCAGCAGTTTATCAGCGGACGGCGGTAGCTCCTACAATGAGCAGTTCTTC.

The chain links TRBV28 to TRBJ2-7; 7 bases align to TRBD1. The CDR3 covers 17 residues. V lost 2 bases and J lost 2; bases outside the gene matches: 12. Per germline, CDR1 MDHEN and CDR2 SYDVKM. The CDR3 coding sequence is TGTGCCAGCAGTTTAAGGTGGTGGGGGACAGTTCCCTACGAGCAGTACTTC. Translation gives CASSLRWWGTVPYEQYF.